The 10 T cell receptor beta chains below were found in one sample sequenced in a study of sequential checkpoint blockade in melanoma. The treatment: randomized to nivolumab then ipilimumab (arm A) or the reverse (arm B). Produced via immunoSEQ multiplex PCR; TCRdb's table is partial and in-frame only. The sample lists 3,000 to 4,500 clones, about 60% occurring once. Here the sequenced sample was CD8+ T cells sorted from blood (inferred from file names), taken from a patient given nivolumab and ipilimumab in sequence. These receptors were taken from a human donor with melanoma.

In DNA, the CDR3 is TGTGCCAGCAGCCAATTTTTAGGGGGCGCGTCCACTGAAGCTTTCTTT. Translation: CASSQFLGGASTEAFF. This sequence joins TRBV14 and TRBJ1-1; the match to TRBD1 covers 7 bases. Trimming took 2 bases from V and 4 from J; bases not matched to a gene: 10. Germline CDR1 and CDR2: SGHDN and FVKESK. The CDR3 covers 16 residues.

V and J are TRBV6-4 and TRBJ1-2, with 8 bases aligning to TRBD1. The CDR3 has 15 amino acids. Unmatched junction bases numbered 9, after V lost 5 bases and J lost 4 bases. Looked up from germline, CDR1 is MRHNA and CDR2 is SNTAGT. CDR3 in amino acids: CASSPKTGAAYGYTF. For the CDR3, the DNA is TGTGCCAGCAGTCCCAAGACAGGGGCTGCCTATGGCTACACCTTC.

With respect to this clone: A read error may produce the germline difference seen at one junction end. The rearrangement joins TRBV19 to TRBJ1-5, with D hard to call. The CDR3 consists of 15 residues. The germline V gene encodes CDR1 LNHDA and CDR2 SQIVND (reference sequence). The CDR3: CVSSIDERVLQPQHF. CDR3 nucleotide sequence: TGTGTCAGTAGTATAGATGAGAGGGTCCTACAGCCCCAGCATTTT.

The chain employs TRBV5-1 and TRBJ1-3, with TRBD1 matching 10 bases. Germline assignment: CDR1 SGHRS and CDR2 YFSETQ. J was trimmed by 2 bases and V by 4 bases; bases with no gene match: 6. This CDR3 comprises 16 residues. CDR3 sequence (DNA): TGCGCCAGCAGCGCCTACGGGACAGGGGCTGGAAACACCATATATTTT. This codes for CASSAYGTGAGNTIYF.

Judged by abundance, this clone is large. The chain is built from TRBV27 and TRBJ1-1, with a weak D call TRBD1 (5 bases). This CDR3 has 14 amino acids. V lost 2 bases to trimming and J lost 14 bases, with 21 bases between them. Germline V gene sequence: CDR1 MNHEY, CDR2 SMNVEV (reference sequence). CDR3 DNA: TGTGCCAGCAGTTTAAGTGTTAAAGGGGACTTAAGCTTCTTT. Its protein is CASSLSVKGDLSFF.

The genes are TRBV6-7 and TRBJ1-4; D is possibly TRBD1 (6 bases). TRBV6-7 falls under the ORF class, with uncertain function. This CDR3 comprises 16 residues. V was pared by 0 bases and J by 4 bases, with 12 bases between. The CDR3 DNA reads TGTGCCAGCAGTTACTCGAGAACGACAGGTAATGAAAAACTGTTTTTT. It translates to CASSYSRTTGNEKLFF.

This chain uses TRBV9 with TRBJ2-1; 7 nucleotides line up with TRBD2. Germline V CDR1 and CDR2: SGDLS, YYNGEE. V was pared by 1 base and J by 4 bases, with 5 bases of the junction left unmatched. There are 15 residues in the CDR3. This chain's CDR3 is CASSVSGASYNEQFF. CDR3 DNA sequence: TGTGCCAGCAGCGTAAGCGGGGCCTCGTACAATGAGCAGTTCTTC.

V usage is TRBV7-9 and J usage is TRBJ2-7, with D maybe TRBD2 (5 bases). CDR1 and CDR2 from the germline V gene are SEHNR and FQNEAQ (reference sequence). The ends were cut back, 5 bases at V and 3 bases at J, with 17 bases in the middle. The CDR3 sequence is 15 residues long. CDR3 nucleotides: TGTGCCAGCAGCCCCCCACTTACGAGCGGCTACGAGCAGTACTTC. Translating gives CASSPPLTSGYEQYF.

This clone was counted only a few times. V is TRBV11-2 and J is TRBJ1-6; 12 positions match TRBD1. Germline trimming cut 2 bases from V and 9 bases from J; bases unmatched to any gene: 11. The CDR3 is 18 amino acids. CDR1 SGHAT and CDR2 FQNNGV come from the germline V gene. The CDR3 protein is CASSLPGQGAIIASPLHF. CDR3 bases: TGTGCCAGCAGCTTACCGGGACAGGGGGCGATCATCGCTTCACCCCTCCACTTT.

V is TRBV25-1 and J is TRBJ2-7, with D possibly TRBD2 on 7 matching bases. The CDR3 consists of 13 residues. CDR1 is MGHDK and CDR2 is SYGVNS in the germline V gene. With 4 bases removed from V and 7 bases from J, the gap between germline ends came to 14 bases. The CDR3 region is CASSVGGPREQYF. As DNA, the CDR3 is TGTGCCAGCAGTGTGGGGGGGCCGAGGGAGCAGTACTTC.